A selection of T cell receptor beta chains follows, all from one sample in a study of cytomegalovirus exposure and HLA in healthy donors. The protocol was immunoSEQ multiplex PCR, while the TCRdb copy is restricted to in-frame clones and leaves out a portion. Here the sample spans some 180,000 clones, about four fifths being singletons. The sample was PBMCs. The receptor set was obtained from a female donor in good health and CMV-seronegative. CDR3s include the opening cysteine and the closing phenylalanine or tryptophan. The order of the fields is J gene, V gene, CDR3 protein.

J: TRBJ1-4; V: TRBV18; CDR3: CASSRRGSGSEKLFF
J: TRBJ2-3; V: TRBV6-5; CDR3: CASSLLAGGTDTQYF
J: TRBJ2-7; V: TRBV29-1; CDR3: CSVVGTGGANGEQYF
J: TRBJ1-1; V: TRBV14; CDR3: CASSQDLGLTEAFF
J: TRBJ2-7; V: TRBV19; CDR3: CASSIGTGPAYEQYF
J: TRBJ2-7; V: TRBV7-6; CDR3: CASSLAGGRTYEQYF
J: TRBJ2-7; V: TRBV7-7; CDR3: CASSLGGGYEQYF
J: TRBJ1-2; V: TRBV15; CDR3: CATSRDPGTVDGYTF
J: TRBJ2-3; V: TRBV27; CDR3: CASTRDFHTDTQYF
J: TRBJ1-6; V: TRBV6-1; CDR3: CAGSGLKGNNSPLHF
J: TRBJ2-3; V: TRBV18; CDR3: CASSPGSTDTQYF
J: TRBJ1-2; V: TRBV30; CDR3: CAWSGQNYGYTF
J: TRBJ2-1; V: TRBV5-5; CDR3: CASRGAGADEQFF
J: TRBJ2-4; V: TRBV11-2; CDR3: CASSTDLAGGIIQYF
J: TRBJ2-3; V: TRBV9; CDR3: CASSLRQGPEQQQYF
J: TRBJ1-2; V: TRBV28; CDR3: CASSPRTGGSYGYTF
J: TRBJ1-2; V: TRBV5-1; CDR3: CASSLDIRTGDGYTF
J: TRBJ2-1; V: TRBV28; CDR3: CASSLPGTRTNEQFF
J: TRBJ2-1; V: TRBV7-9; CDR3: CASSLALAGAYNEQFF
J: TRBJ2-1; V: TRBV5-1; CDR3: CASSTGLAGREYNEQFF
J: TRBJ1-1; V: TRBV5-1; CDR3: CASSLVQQGSTEAFF
J: TRBJ2-1; V: TRBV6-6; CDR3: CASGKRGANNEQFF
J: TRBJ2-3; V: TRBV7-3; CDR3: CASSLFASDTQYF
J: TRBJ2-1; V: TRBV4-2; CDR3: CASSQELGTSDYNEQFF
J: TRBJ2-1; V: TRBV7-9; CDR3: CASSLLYNEQFF
J: TRBJ2-2; V: TRBV10-3; CDR3: CAAGARLISGELFF
J: TRBJ2-2; V: TRBV29-1; CDR3: CSVAWNTGELFF
J: TRBJ1-5; V: TRBV9; CDR3: CASSSRGGGQPQHF
J: TRBJ2-7; V: TRBV2; CDR3: CASKKRASGYEQYF
J: TRBJ2-7; V: TRBV9; CDR3: CASSLGASGYTYEQYF
J: TRBJ1-1; V: TRBV2; CDR3: CASRGRRGRNTEAFF
J: TRBJ2-3; V: TRBV19; CDR3: CASSIGTYTDTQYF
J: TRBJ2-3; V: TRBV11-1; CDR3: CASSLSSGGPGYTDTQYF
J: TRBJ2-7; V: TRBV15; CDR3: CATSREDRGYEQYF
J: TRBJ2-7; V: TRBV2; CDR3: CASSVGKAYEQYF
J: TRBJ2-7; V: TRBV5-1; CDR3: CASSLGQSVDEQYF
J: TRBJ2-1; V: TRBV6-5; CDR3: CASSYSQRGFYNEQFF
J: TRBJ2-7; V: TRBV10-3; CDR3: CAISPGLAGLSSYEQYF
J: TRBJ1-2; V: TRBV6-4; CDR3: CASSDHPGGANGYTF
J: TRBJ1-1; V: TRBV13; CDR3: CASSLYRVNTEAFF
J: TRBJ2-5; V: TRBV6-6; CDR3: CATRQGEETQYF